These T cell receptor beta chains were read from a single sample in a study of radiotherapy plus CTLA-4 blockade in lung cancer. The protocol was immunoSEQ multiplex PCR, while the TCRdb copy is restricted to in-frame clones and leaves out a portion. The sample has more than 25,000 clones; about four fifths are singletons. Here the sequenced sample was peripheral blood, taken from a patient treated with radiotherapy plus ipilimumab. These receptors came from a human donor with non-small cell lung cancer that progressed on radiotherapy plus ipilimumab. The CDR3 runs from the conserved cysteine through the conserved F or W. The order of the fields is CDR3 protein, J gene, V gene.

CDR3: CASSGGTSGIFDSDTQYF; J: TRBJ2-3; V: TRBV5-1
CDR3: CASSIDGGNSPLHF; J: TRBJ1-6; V: TRBV19
CDR3: CASSEGGQGTNTEAFF; J: TRBJ1-1; V: TRBV2
CDR3: CASSPGTAEGLGEQYF; J: TRBJ2-7; V: TRBV11-2
CDR3: CASSQVDRENTEAFF; J: TRBJ1-1; V: TRBV4-3
CDR3: CASSLALAGGVTETQYF; J: TRBJ2-5; V: TRBV7-8
CDR3: CASSRPARGNTIYF; J: TRBJ1-3; V: TRBV7-8
CDR3: CASSPTGGGSPLHF; J: TRBJ1-6; V: TRBV7-9
CDR3: CASSLQGAGGANVLTF; J: TRBJ2-6; V: TRBV5-1
CDR3: CASSITRGSSYNEQFF; J: TRBJ2-1; V: TRBV7-9
CDR3: CASSRTGQGWDTQYF; J: TRBJ2-3; V: TRBV7-2
CDR3: CASSPRGGQGTEAFF; J: TRBJ1-1; V: TRBV4-3
CDR3: CASSRGLSGETQYF; J: TRBJ2-5; V: TRBV7-2
CDR3: CASSLRAGGGYTF; J: TRBJ1-2; V: TRBV7-9
CDR3: CASSIRDSYTGELFF; J: TRBJ2-2; V: TRBV2
CDR3: CASTSPGGWEKLFF; J: TRBJ1-4; V: TRBV28
CDR3: CASRGTSTPQPQHF; J: TRBJ1-5; V: TRBV6-6
CDR3: CASAVSGGYNEQFF; J: TRBJ2-1; V: TRBV12-5
CDR3: CASSPPDSHSGNTIYF; J: TRBJ1-3; V: TRBV18
CDR3: CASSKRTLEQETQYF; J: TRBJ2-5; V: TRBV21-1